This TCR beta chain was found in a study of regulatory T cells in long-lasting Graves disease. This clonotype was counted at least ten times. With iRepertoire HTBI primers and Arm-PCR of CDR3 regions, TCR beta libraries were built. TCRdb fed the multiplex PCR reads into MiXCR, producing one record per CDR3 protein. Among over 500,000 distinct CDR3 sequences, around 16% were seen once, and the ten largest hold around 12%. Sample time point: newly diagnosed GD, antithyroid drugs for less than 3 months. Researchers made the TCR library from RNA that was extracted from PBMCs. CDR3 length equals 13 residues. Germline CDR1 reads SGHAT; CDR2 reads FQNNGV. Trimming removed 5 bases at V and 0 bases at J, with 6 bases between. This sample was shared with a second study, whose subject was T cells in Graves' hyperthyroidism and ophthalmopathy. This second study notes: Stable disease denoted Graves' hyperthyroidism without ophthalmopathy progression within 18 months. The study used the HTBI primer set for a first-round RT-PCR of the TCR CDR3.

This chain uses TRBV11-2 with TRBJ2-3; unclear D gene. This clonotype was obtained from a young man with Graves disease. The sample was peripheral blood mononuclear cells (PBMCs), taken at new diagnosis, from a patient treated with antithyroid drugs. The CDR3: CASSADSTDTQYF. The CDR3 nucleotides are TGTGCCAGCAGCGCAGACAGCACAGATACGCAGTATTTT.